A selection of T cell receptor beta chains follows, all from one sample in a study of blood T cell repertoires in COVID-19. Clones were sequenced by immunoSEQ multiplex PCR, and TCRdb holds only the in-frame ones, with some missing. Counted here are approximately 85,000 clones, roughly 84% occurring once; the ten biggest clones make up about 24%. Sequencing used peripheral blood. These receptor sequences come from a woman aged 80 or over in a cohort sampled during active or convalescent COVID-19. The CDR3 runs from the conserved cysteine through the conserved F or W. D genes are given only for firm matches. The listing skips clone size in some rows; elsewhere it reads once, few, many or a size class.

TRBJ2-7	.	.	TRBV11-1	CASSLGGMSSYEQYF	TGTGCCAGCAGCTTGGGCGGGATGAGCTCCTACGAGCAGTACTTC
TRBJ1-1	.	TRBD1	TRBV11-3	CASSPNQGVRTEAFF	TGTGCCAGCAGCCCCAACCAGGGGGTAAGGACTGAAGCTTTCTTT
TRBJ1-2	.	.	TRBV28	CASNIASLYGYTF	TGTGCCAGCAATATTGCCAGTCTCTATGGCTACACCTTC
TRBJ1-5	.	.	TRBV28	CASRWGDWSNQPQHF	TGTGCCAGCAGGTGGGGGGATTGGAGCAATCAGCCCCAGCATTTT
TRBJ1-1	.	TRBD1	TRBV12-3/TRBV12-4	CASCQTGAEAFF	TGTGCCAGCTGCCAGACAGGGGCTGAAGCTTTCTTT
TRBJ2-7	once	.	TRBV28	CASHRVRSGEQYF	TGTGCCAGCCACCGTGTAAGATCCGGCGAGCAGTACTTC
TRBJ2-3	.	TRBD2	TRBV4-1	CASSQEGSGRAPDTQYF	TGCGCCAGCAGCCAAGAGGGGAGCGGGAGGGCCCCAGATACGCAGTATTTT
TRBJ1-5	.	TRBD1	TRBV12-5	CASGLAPGQGVFQPQHF	TGTGCTAGTGGTTTGGCACCGGGACAGGGGGTGTTTCAGCCCCAGCATTTT
TRBJ2-3	.	.	TRBV11-3	CASSLGGSTDTQYF	TGTGCCAGCAGCTTAGGAGGCAGCACAGATACGCAGTATTTT
TRBJ1-1	once	.	TRBV5-1	CASSLSGGDTEAFF	TGCGCCAGCAGCTTGTCGGGCGGGGACACTGAAGCTTTCTTT
TRBJ2-7	.	.	TRBV5-1	CASSDGQRQYGEQYF	TGCGCCAGCAGCGATGGACAGAGGCAATACGGCGAGCAGTACTTC
TRBJ1-1	once	.	TRBV10-3	CAISEYSQGTEAFF	TGTGCCATCAGTGAGTATTCCCAGGGGACTGAAGCTTTCTTT
TRBJ2-1	once	TRBD2	TRBV7-2	CASSLGSSGGNEQFF	TGTGCCAGCAGCTTAGGGTCTAGCGGGGGGAATGAGCAGTTCTTC
TRBJ2-7	.	.	TRBV7-3	CASSLGGSIGYEQYF	TGTGCCAGCAGTCTAGGGGGTTCTATCGGGTACGAGCAGTACTTC
TRBJ1-1	few	.	TRBV4-1	CASSQQEFNTEAFF	TGCGCCAGCAGCCAACAGGAATTCAACACTGAAGCTTTCTTT
TRBJ1-1	.	.	TRBV10-1	CASRDRWNTEAFF	TGCGCCAGCAGAGATCGGTGGAACACTGAAGCTTTCTTT
TRBJ2-1	.	TRBD2	TRBV7-2	CASSLSGTSGRAHNEQFF	TGTGCCAGCAGCTTGTCGGGGACTAGCGGGAGGGCCCACAATGAGCAGTTCTTC
TRBJ1-5	.	.	TRBV5-6	CASSLGGVLSNQPQHF	TGTGCCAGCAGCTTGGGCGGTGTTCTTAGCAATCAGCCCCAGCATTTT
TRBJ2-6	once	TRBD1	TRBV19	CASSIRQGLSGANVLTF	TGTGCCAGTAGTATAAGACAGGGCCTCTCTGGGGCCAACGTCCTGACTTTC
TRBJ1-6	.	TRBD1	TRBV6-6	CASSRTGGTDSPLHF	TGTGCCAGCAGCCGGACAGGGGGTACCGATTCACCCCTCCACTTT
TRBJ1-3	.	.	TRBV4-2	CASSQDHQGSGNTIYF	TGTGCCAGCAGCCAGGACCATCAGGGCTCTGGAAACACCATATATTTT
TRBJ2-1	.	TRBD1	TRBV6-5	CASTPGQARNEQFF	TGTGCCAGCACCCCGGGACAGGCTAGGAATGAGCAGTTCTTC
TRBJ2-1	.	TRBD2	TRBV7-9	CAGSRGGTYNEQFF	TGTGCCGGCTCCCGCGGGGGGACCTACAATGAGCAGTTCTTC
TRBJ1-2	.	.	TRBV7-9	CASSPREGFNYGYTF	TGTGCCAGCAGCCCCCGGGAGGGATTCAACTATGGCTACACCTTC
TRBJ1-2	.	TRBD1	TRBV5-8	CASSLGDRDDGYTF	TGTGCCAGCAGCTTGGGGGACAGGGATGATGGCTACACCTTC
TRBJ1-2	.	.	TRBV19	CASSSGGNGYTF	TGTGCCAGTAGTTCGGGGGGGAATGGCTACACCTTC
TRBJ1-1	.	.	TRBV10-3	CAISEGEGKNTEAFF	TGTGCCATCAGTGAGGGGGAGGGGAAGAACACTGAAGCTTTCTTT
TRBJ1-4	.	.	TRBV4-1	CASSPLGGATNEKLFF	TGCGCCAGCAGCCCCCTGGGAGGGGCTACTAATGAAAAACTGTTTTTT
TRBJ1-3	.	.	TRBV6-5	CASIDPRTGNTIYF	TGTGCCAGCATAGATCCCCGAACTGGAAACACCATATATTTT
TRBJ1-5	once	.	TRBV19	CASSIGQNINQPQHF	TGTGCCAGTAGTATAGGGCAGAACATCAATCAGCCCCAGCATTTT
TRBJ1-1	.	.	TRBV19	CASSITKNTEAFF	TGTGCCAGTAGTATCACAAAGAACACTGAAGCTTTCTTT
TRBJ1-1	.	.	TRBV5-1	CATSEGLGNTEAFF	TGCGCCACCTCGGAGGGACTCGGAAACACTGAAGCTTTCTTT
TRBJ2-3	.	TRBD2	TRBV29-1	CSVRGTSGRTDTQYF	TGCAGCGTTCGAGGTACTAGCGGGAGAACAGATACGCAGTATTTT
TRBJ2-7	.	.	TRBV2	CASSDFRGLREQYF	TGTGCCAGCAGTGATTTCAGGGGTCTAAGAGAGCAGTACTTC
TRBJ2-1	.	TRBD2	TRBV6-2/TRBV6-3	CASSYSLAGGGYNEQFF	TGTGCCAGCAGTTACTCGCTAGCGGGAGGGGGGTACAATGAGCAGTTCTTC
TRBJ1-1	.	TRBD1	TRBV2	CASTLDRVNTEAFF	TGTGCCAGCACCCTGGACAGGGTTAACACTGAAGCTTTCTTT
TRBJ2-5	.	TRBD2	TRBV7-9	CASTPSGGSWETQYF	TGTGCCAGCACCCCGAGCGGGGGTTCCTGGGAGACCCAGTACTTC
TRBJ2-3	.	.	TRBV11-2	CASSTRGLLDTQYF	TGTGCCAGCAGCACCCGAGGTCTTTTAGATACGCAGTATTTT
TRBJ1-1	.	.	TRBV9	CASSAWGRSEAFF	TGTGCCAGCAGCGCCTGGGGGCGGTCGGAAGCTTTCTTT
TRBJ2-2	.	.	TRBV7-7	CASSSSAGAVGELFF	TGTGCTAGCAGCTCCTCGGCGGGGGCAGTCGGGGAGCTGTTTTTT
TRBJ2-3	.	TRBD2	TRBV6-1	CASSEGWWRRASAGGADTQYF	TGTGCCAGCAGTGAAGGTTGGTGGCGGAGGGCCAGTGCGGGGGGCGCAGATACGCAGTATTTT
TRBJ2-3	.	.	TRBV5-4	CASSSSTDTQYF	TGTGCCAGCAGTTCGTCTACAGATACGCAGTATTTT